Presented here are 28 T cell receptor beta chains from one specimen sequenced in a study of T cells in Graves' hyperthyroidism and ophthalmopathy. The CDR3 regions of TCR beta were amplified from RNA transcripts. The HTBI primer set was used in a first-round RT-PCR of the TCR CDR3. A single record per CDR3 protein comes from TCRdb applying MiXCR to the multiplex PCR reads. The table has 660,000 or so distinct CDR3 sequences, 45% seen once. The source material was peripheral blood or thyroid tissue (not recorded which). The origin of the receptors is an adult man with Graves' disease, either hyperthyroidism or ophthalmopathy (not recorded which).

This clonotype came up a few times. CDR3 bases: TGTGCCAGCAGCCCCATACCCCTAGCGGGAGGCGCACGCGAGCAGTACTTC. It codes for CASSPIPLAGGAREQYF. The genes are TRBV9 and TRBJ2-7, with 11 bases aligning to TRBD2. Germline V gene lookup returns CDR1 SGDLS and CDR2 YYNGEE. This CDR3 has 17 residues. Unmatched junction bases numbered 15, after V lost 4 bases and J lost 6 bases.

This clonotype appeared a few times. The V gene is TRBV5-1, the J gene TRBJ2-7; the match to TRBD1 covers 7 bases. Germline loops: CDR1 SGHRS, CDR2 YFSETQ. The CDR3 is made up of 14 amino acids. J lost 5 bases, V lost 0 bases, and 5 bases had no gene match. Here the CDR3 reads CASSLGQGMDEQYF. The CDR3 DNA reads TGCGCCAGCAGCTTGGGACAGGGTATGGACGAGCAGTACTTC.

Notes on this clonotype: This may come from a read error, since a much larger clone is one base off. The chain combines TRBV20-1 with TRBJ2-5, with D tentatively TRBD2 (6 bases). The germline V and J ends were trimmed by 5 bases and 1 base, with 17 bases remaining between them. Germline CDR1 DFQATT, CDR2 SNEGSKA (reference sequence). This CDR3 region has 15 residues. DNA for the CDR3: TGCAGTGCTTCGTCTAGCGAGGGCTTCCAAGAGACCCAGTACTTC. Translation: CSASSSEGFQETQYF.

This clonotype was counted between two and nine times. The rearrangement links TRBV11-3 to TRBJ1-3; unclear D gene. V was trimmed by 7 bases and J by 2 bases, leaving 21 bases between them. There are 17 residues in the CDR3. In germline, CDR1 is SGHNT, CDR2 YENEEA. In nucleotides, the CDR3 is TGTGCCAGCACGGAGCCCCCTGACAAGCTTACTGGAAACACCATATATTTT. Translating gives CASTEPPDKLTGNTIYF. The variable domain in full, with the rest retrieved from reference TRBV11-3 and TRBJ1-3, is EAGVVQSPRYKIIEKKQPVAFWCNPISGHNTLYWYLQNLGQGPELLIRYENEEAVDDSQLPKDRFSAERLKGVDSTLKIQPAELGDSAVYLCASTEPPDKLTGNTIYFGEGSWLTVV.

This clonotype has a count of ten or more. The V and J genes are TRBV2 and TRBJ1-6; D is undetermined. Germline CDR1 is SNHLY and CDR2 is FYNNEI. This CDR3 is 11 amino acids long. V gave up 2 bases and J gave up 16 bases, with 9 bases separating them. In nucleotides, the CDR3 is TGTGCCAGCAGTGAAACCCAAGCTCTCCACTTT. It specifies CASSETQALHF.

This clonotype has ten or more counts. V usage is TRBV5-1 and J usage is TRBJ1-2; a weak D match, TRBD1 (5 bases). The CDR3 extends over 14 amino acids. Germline V lookup: CDR1 SGHRS, CDR2 YFSETQ. Trimming cost V 4 bases and J 4 bases, with 14 bases left between them. The CDR3 loop reads CASSPGTSSYGYTF. Here the CDR3 DNA reads TGCGCCAGCAGCCCTGGGACGTCGAGCTATGGCTACACCTTC.

The chain has TRBV5-1 and TRBJ1-1; D is unclear. V lost 4 bases and J lost 0, with 13 bases in between. Germline lookup yields CDR1 SGHRS and CDR2 YFSETQ. CDR3 length equals 15 residues. The chain's CDR3 is CASSPMALLNTEAFF. CDR3 DNA: TGCGCCAGCAGCCCCATGGCACTTCTGAACACTGAAGCTTTCTTT. Combining the CDR3 with reference TRBV5-1 and TRBJ1-1 gives the whole variable domain KAGVTQTPRYLIKTRGQQVTLSCSPISGHRSVSWYQQTPGQGLQFLFEYFSETQRNKGNFPGRFSGRQFSNSRSEMNVSTLELGDSALYLCASSPMALLNTEAFFGQGTRLTVV.

This clonotype was detected ten times or more. V is TRBV25-1 and J is TRBJ1-2; D unclear. V lost 5 bases and J lost 4, with 5 bases in between. The CDR3 contains 11 residues. The V gene's germline CDR1 is MGHDK and CDR2 SYGVNS. The CDR3 here is CASSWGYGYTF. The CDR3 bases are TGTGCCAGCAGTTGGGGCTATGGCTACACCTTC.

This chain uses TRBV13 with TRBJ1-6; D not resolved. Trimming stripped 6 bases from V and 6 bases from J, with 12 bases between. This CDR3 contains 14 residues. Germline V gene lookup returns CDR1 PRHDT and CDR2 FYEKMQ (reference sequence). As DNA, the CDR3 is TGTGCCAGCAGTTACCCGGGGTCTAATTCACCCCTCCACTTT. Its translation is CASSYPGSNSPLHF.

This clonotype was counted a few times. V is TRBV6-6 and J is TRBJ1-1; no clear D. The CDR3 has 15 amino acids. Trimming stripped 0 bases from V and 4 bases from J, with 12 bases between. The germline gives CDR1 MNHNY, CDR2 SVGAGI (reference sequence). CDR3: CASSYSTGLSTEAFF. DNA for the CDR3: TGTGCCAGCAGTTACTCGACGGGATTGTCCACTGAAGCTTTCTTT.

This clonotype has a count of ten or more. The V call is TRBV7-2, the J call TRBJ1-5, with 7 bases matching TRBD1. CDR3 size: 15 residues. The junction had 9 bases not matched to a gene; V was cut back by 6 bases and J by 4 bases. Germline-derived CDR1 and CDR2 are SGHTA and FQGNSA. CDR3 loop: CASSRRTGENQPQHF. The CDR3 bases are TGTGCCAGCAGTCGAAGGACAGGAGAAAATCAGCCCCAGCATTTT.

About this clonotype: A read error may produce the germline difference seen at one junction end. The rearrangement joins TRBV2 to TRBJ1-5; 7 bases align to TRBD1. Per the germline V gene, CDR1 is SNHLY and CDR2 is FYNNEI. This CDR3 is 13 amino acids long. The CDR3 loop is CATSDEGAQPQHF. In DNA, the CDR3 is TGTGCCACCAGTGATGAGGGGGCTCAGCCCCAGCATTTT.

To note about this clonotype: Being one base from a much bigger clone, this may be a read error. The conserved closing phenylalanine or tryptophan is absent in this CDR3, likely reflecting a read error. The gene calls are TRBV15 and TRBJ1-2; TRBD1 aligns across 8 bases. The J segment lost 4 bases and the V segment lost 8 bases, leaving 12 bases of the junction unmatched. The CDR3 covers 15 residues. From germline, CDR1 is LNHNV and CDR2 YYDKDF (reference sequence). The CDR3 DNA is TGTGCCACCGGAGATCAGGGGGCCGGGGGCTATGGCTACACCTCC. This codes for CATGDQGAGGYGYTS.

This clonotype was counted many times. This rearrangement joins TRBV20-1 to TRBJ1-2, with a tentative D call TRBD1 (6 bases). CDR1 and CDR2 (germline): DFQATT, SNEGSKA (reference sequence). The V end was cut by 3 bases, the J end by 3 bases, with 11 bases between. The CDR3 totals 13 residues. The CDR3 nucleotides are TGCAGTGCTAGGGACAGACAGCACTATGGCTACACCTTC. It encodes CSARDRQHYGYTF.

V usage is TRBV7-9 and J usage is TRBJ2-5; tentatively, D is TRBD2 (6 bases). Trimming left V 0 bases short and J 7 bases short, with 12 bases between. This CDR3 is 14 amino acids long. In germline, CDR1 is SEHNR, CDR2 FQNEAQ (reference sequence). Here the CDR3 DNA reads TGTGCCAGCAGCTTAGCTCCGGTGGGGGGGACCCAGTACTTC. Translation: CASSLAPVGGTQYF.

The chain has TRBV12-3 or TRBV12-4 and TRBJ1-1; perhaps TRBD1 as D (5 bases). This CDR3 is 14 amino acids long. V was trimmed by 6 bases and J by 2 bases, leaving 13 bases between them. In DNA, the CDR3 is TGTGCCAGCAGGGATACCACAGGAAACACTGAAGCTTTCTTT. It codes for CASRDTTGNTEAFF.

The chain combines TRBV20-1 with TRBJ1-5, with 10 nucleotides matching TRBD1. The germline gives CDR1 DFQATT, CDR2 SNEGSKA (reference sequence). This CDR3 is 15 amino acids long. V lost 0 bases, J lost 6 bases, and 5 bases stayed unmatched. The CDR3 spells CSAREPTGGGQPQHF. The CDR3 DNA reads TGCAGTGCTAGAGAACCGACAGGGGGCGGTCAGCCCCAGCATTTT.

The gene calls are TRBV29-1 and TRBJ1-5; no clear D gene. The V end lost 4 bases, the J end lost 7 bases, and 20 bases lay between the germline ends. The CDR3 spans 15 residues. CDR1 and CDR2 (germline): SQVTM, ANQGSEA. In DNA, the CDR3 is TGCAGCGTTGCGCCACCCGGGGTGAACGAGCAGCCCCAGCATTTT. Its translation: CSVAPPGVNEQPQHF.

DNA of the CDR3: TGTGCCAGCAGTACCTACGGGACAGGAGATGAAAAACTGTTTTTT. This gives the protein CASSTYGTGDEKLFF. The chain recombines TRBV12-3 or TRBV12-4 with TRBJ1-4; 8 positions match TRBD1. The V segment lost 5 bases and the J segment 6 bases; nucleotides outside the gene matches: 8. The CDR3 contains 15 residues.

This clonotype showed up just a few times. This CDR3 reads CASSYSAGGGETQYF. The CDR3 region has the DNA TGTGCCAGCAGTTACTCGGCGGGAGGGGGGGAGACCCAGTACTTC. The chain uses TRBV6-5 and TRBJ2-5; TRBD2 matches 9 bases. The CDR3 spans 15 residues. CDR1 MNHEY and CDR2 SVGAGI come from the germline V gene. After removal of 0 bases from V and 5 bases from J, the junction contained 4 bases not matched to a gene.

This clonotype has a count of ten or more. The CDR3 DNA sequence: TGTGCCAGCAGCTTAGCGGGGGTTGGGGCCAACGTCCTGACTTTC. Protein product: CASSLAGVGANVLTF. The chain couples TRBV7-9 to TRBJ2-6; D possibly matches TRBD1 or TRBD2 (5 bases each). Germline loops: CDR1 SEHNR, CDR2 FQNEAQ (reference sequence). CDR3 size: 15 residues. Trimming took 0 bases from V and 3 from J, leaving 6 bases between them.

This chain uses TRBV5-1 with TRBJ1-1; tentatively, D is TRBD1 (5 bases). The germline V gene has CDR1 SGHRS and CDR2 YFSETQ. V dropped 4 bases and J dropped 1 base, with 14 bases sitting between them. The CDR3 covers 15 residues. The CDR3 DNA sequence: TGCGCCAGCAGCCCGCGACAGAAGACGAACACTGAAGCTTTCTTT. It encodes CASSPRQKTNTEAFF.

This clonotype has more than one count but fewer than ten. The genes are TRBV12-3 or TRBV12-4 and TRBJ1-1; tentatively, D is TRBD1 (6 bases). The ends were cut back, 5 bases at V and 1 base at J, with 11 bases in the middle. The CDR3 contains 14 residues. For the CDR3, the DNA is TGTGCCAGCAGTCCACAGGGCGAGAACACTGAAGCTTTCTTT. It translates to CASSPQGENTEAFF.

This sequence joins TRBV29-1 and TRBJ1-4; no definite D call. Germline CDR1 SQVTM, CDR2 ANQGSEA. This CDR3 comprises 8 residues. Trimming removed 8 bases from V and 8 bases from J, with 3 bases in between. The CDR3 coding sequence is TGCAGCTTAGAAAAACTGTTTTTT. Translating it yields CSLEKLFF.

This clonotype was observed a few times. At one of its ends the junction is not consistent with the germline gene, which may arise from a read error. V is TRBV5-1 and J is TRBJ2-7; D may be TRBD1 or TRBD2 (6 bases each). Germline V gives CDR1 SGHRS, CDR2 YFSETQ. The CDR3 is 15 residues long. The CDR3 coding sequence is TGTGCCAGCAGCTGGGGGCGGGACCACCCCTACGAGCAGTACTTC. Translation: CASSWGRDHPYEQYF.

The chain links TRBV12-3 or TRBV12-4 to TRBJ1-1; D might be TRBD1 (6 bases). V was cut by 7 bases and J by 1 base, with 13 bases left in between. This CDR3 is built from 14 residues. Written as DNA, the CDR3 is TGTGCCAGCACTTGGGGGCGAGGGAACACTGAAGCTTTCTTT. It yields the protein CASTWGRGNTEAFF.

The V gene is TRBV29-1, the J gene TRBJ1-2, with 8 bases fitting TRBD1. Trimming at V came to 7 bases and at J to 11 bases, leaving 6 bases not matched to a gene. The CDR3 has 10 residues. In germline, CDR1 is SQVTM, CDR2 ANQGSEA. CDR3 nucleotide sequence: TGCAGCGCTGGACAGGGTGGGTACACCTTC. Its translation: CSAGQGGYTF.

V usage is TRBV5-1 and J usage is TRBJ1-4, with 7 bases fitting TRBD1. Looked up from germline, CDR1 is SGHRS and CDR2 is YFSETQ. V lost 0 bases and J lost 6; bases outside the gene matches: 5. The CDR3 is made up of 15 amino acids. The CDR3 spells CASSLEGTDYEKLFF. The CDR3 DNA is TGCGCCAGCAGCTTGGAGGGGACAGATTATGAAAAACTGTTTTTT.